This T cell receptor beta chain was retrieved from a study of blood T cell repertoires in COVID-19. Across the study: Samples of COVID-19 (acute and convalescent) were obtained from the United States, Italy and Spain. The analysed material was cDNA or gDNA that came from T cells, B-cell-depleted T cells, or PBMCs.

The CDR3 totals 16 residues. CDR1 is KGHDR, CDR2 SFDVKD, per germline. With V trimmed by 3 bases and J by 2 bases, 8 bases remained unmatched. Study processing details: Reference gene primer amplification gave estimated nucleated cell counts. Sequencing used immunoSEQ multiplex PCR; TCRdb keeps in-frame clones, though not all of them. That table gives V, J and clone size, and the DNA gave D and trimming. This table has around 200,000 clones, about 87% appearing once. The chain is built from TRBV24-1 and TRBJ2-5; 7 bases align to TRBD1. The clonotype comes from a man aged 60 to 69 who had recovered from COVID-19. The source material was peripheral blood. This CDR3 is CATSDTPKGAQETQYF. Written as DNA, the CDR3 is TGTGCCACCAGTGATACCCCGAAGGGGGCACAAGAGACCCAGTACTTC.